Below are 25 T cell receptor beta chains sequenced from a single sample in a study of T-cell reconstitution after alpha-beta-depleted transplantation in children. The TCRbeta library incorporated unique molecular identifiers. Via MiXCR, TCRdb re-called the PCR reads, giving one row per CDR3 protein. The table has about 370,000 distinct CDR3 sequences, roughly 22% seen once. The sequencing used PBMCs from the stem cell graft donor, collected from the stem cell graft. The source is a human donor who donated a stem cell graft to a child with acute myeloid leukemia.

This clonotype was observed a handful of times. The CDR3 region is CASSLAAGTADTPGMNTEAFF. The CDR3 DNA reads TGTGCCAGCAGTTTAGCGGCCGGGACGGCGGACACTCCTGGCATGAACACTGAAGCTTTCTTT. The chain links TRBV12-3 or TRBV12-4 to TRBJ1-1; D might be TRBD1 (5 bases). The CDR3 is 21 residues long. V shed 0 bases and J shed 0 bases, with 26 bases lying between them.

This clonotype was seen a handful of times. The chain combines TRBV20-1 with TRBJ1-2; 7 nucleotides agree with TRBD1. Germline V gene sequence: CDR1 DFQATT, CDR2 SNEGSKA (reference sequence). The V segment lost 6 bases and the J segment 3 bases; nucleotides outside the gene matches: 13. This CDR3 has 15 residues. CDR3 in DNA: TGCAGTGCCGCGGGTCTGGGGGACAGTCACTATGGCTACACCTTC. It translates to CSAAGLGDSHYGYTF.

This clonotype was detected only a few times. The chain uses TRBV5-1 and TRBJ2-1, with D maybe TRBD1 (5 bases). The CDR3 is 13 residues long. The ends were cut back, 2 bases at V and 7 bases at J, with 10 bases in the middle. Looked up from germline, CDR1 is SGHRS and CDR2 is YFSETQ. The CDR3 protein is CASSFEGVNEQFF. The CDR3 bases are TGCGCCAGCAGCTTTGAAGGGGTGAATGAGCAGTTCTTC.

The genes are TRBV12-3 or TRBV12-4 and TRBJ2-1; D not resolved. The CDR3 covers 15 residues. Trimming removed 2 bases from V and 0 bases from J, with 8 bases in between. Here the CDR3 reads CASSLLSSSYNEQFF. CDR3 DNA sequence: TGTGCCAGCAGTTTACTTTCAAGCTCCTACAATGAGCAGTTCTTC.

In its sample, this clonotype was seen a few times. The gene calls are TRBV11-2 and TRBJ2-7; 8 bases align to TRBD1. CDR3 length: 14 residues. Losses at the gene ends were 5 bases for V and 4 bases for J; bases not matched to a gene: 7. CDR1 and CDR2 (germline): SGHAT, FQNNGV. This chain's CDR3 is CASSPHRGVYEQYF. Here the CDR3 DNA reads TGTGCCAGCAGCCCCCACAGGGGGGTATACGAGCAGTACTTC.

The V and J genes are TRBV5-1 and TRBJ1-5; unclear D gene. Trimming removed 3 bases from V and 1 base from J, with 14 bases in between. Germline CDR1 SGHRS, CDR2 YFSETQ. CDR3 length equals 16 residues. As DNA, the CDR3 is TGCGCCAGCAGCTCGGGAGTTGGGGAGAGCAATCAGCCCCAGCATTTT. Its protein product is CASSSGVGESNQPQHF.

This clonotype was picked up many times. The rearrangement uses TRBV20-1 and TRBJ2-3; D is ambiguous. Deletions cut 3 bases from V and 4 bases from J, with 8 bases between. The CDR3 is 12 amino acids. Per the germline V gene, CDR1 is DFQATT and CDR2 is SNEGSKA (reference sequence). The CDR3 DNA sequence: TGCAGTGCTAGGAACTACCCAGATACGCAGTATTTT. It is translated as CSARNYPDTQYF.

The chain couples TRBV20-1 to TRBJ2-3, with 8 bases matching TRBD2. Germline V gene sequence: CDR1 DFQATT, CDR2 SNEGSKA (reference sequence). This CDR3 has 14 residues. V lost 3 bases to trimming and J lost 4 bases; unmatched junction nucleotides: 6. CDR3 bases: TGCAGTGCTAGGAGCGGGAGAACCCCAGATACGCAGTATTTT. The encoded protein is CSARSGRTPDTQYF.

The chain couples TRBV12-3 or TRBV12-4 to TRBJ1-6; unclear D gene. Trimming pared 4 bases from V and 8 bases from J, leaving 12 bases between. The CDR3 extends over 14 amino acids. The DNA for the CDR3 is TGTGCCAGCAGTTCCCCCGGGAGGGATTCACCCCTCCACTTT. Its protein is CASSSPGRDSPLHF.

This clonotype appeared a few times. The chain employs TRBV12-3 or TRBV12-4 and TRBJ1-2; D is uncertain. V shed 8 bases and J shed 8 bases, with 12 bases lying between them. This CDR3 is 11 amino acids long. Written as DNA, the CDR3 is TGTGCCAGCCGTCTGTGGGAAGGCTACACCTTC. It yields the protein CASRLWEGYTF.

At least ten counts were recorded for this clonotype. The rearrangement joins TRBV6-2 or TRBV6-3 to TRBJ1-1; D is unclear. V shed 0 bases and J shed 0 bases, with 8 bases lying between them. CDR1 MNHEY and CDR2 SVGEGT come from the germline V gene. There are 15 residues in the CDR3. CDR3 DNA: TGTGCCAGCAGTTACTCGTCTGTTTTGAACACTGAAGCTTTCTTT. Translation: CASSYSSVLNTEAFF.

V usage is TRBV6-5 and J usage is TRBJ2-4; D is perhaps TRBD2 (6 bases). In germline, CDR1 is MNHEY, CDR2 SVGAGI. V shed 0 bases and J shed 0 bases, with 9 bases lying between them. This CDR3 has 16 residues. The CDR3 protein is CASSYSLAPAKNIQYF. Here the CDR3 DNA reads TGTGCCAGCAGTTACTCCCTAGCGCCAGCCAAAAACATTCAGTACTTC.

V gene TRBV20-1 combines with J gene TRBJ1-1; 11 nucleotides align to TRBD1. The CDR3 is 15 amino acids. V was pared by 6 bases and J by 3 bases, with 9 bases of the junction left unmatched. Germline CDR1 DFQATT, CDR2 SNEGSKA (reference sequence). The CDR3 DNA reads as TGCAGTGCCGAGGGACAGGGGGTGGTCGACACTGAAGCTTTCTTT. Residues: CSAEGQGVVDTEAFF.

In its sample, this clonotype was seen a few times. The chain links TRBV6-5 to TRBJ2-3, with 9 positions matching TRBD2. Germline V lookup: CDR1 MNHEY, CDR2 SVGAGI. This CDR3 has 18 residues. Germline trimming cut 4 bases from V and 4 bases from J; bases unmatched to any gene: 15. Here the CDR3 reads CASSFQGFGGRAADTQYF. The CDR3 nucleotides read TGTGCCAGCAGTTTCCAGGGATTCGGCGGGAGGGCAGCAGATACGCAGTATTTT.

The rearrangement joins TRBV6-1 to TRBJ2-3; maybe TRBD2 (6 bases). CDR1 and CDR2 (germline): MNHNS, SASEGT. With 3 bases removed from V and 3 bases from J, the gap between germline ends came to 16 bases. The CDR3 is 16 amino acids. The CDR3 is CASSEAGGSGTDTQYF. CDR3 in DNA: TGTGCCAGCAGTGAGGCCGGGGGAAGCGGGACAGATACGCAGTATTTT.

The chain recombines TRBV29-1 with TRBJ2-5, with D tentatively TRBD2 (7 bases). From germline, CDR1 is SQVTM and CDR2 ANQGSEA. This CDR3 region has 14 residues. Trimming took off 4 bases at V and 5 bases at J, with 17 bases between the two ends. CDR3 region: CSVALGGGGETQYF. CDR3 nucleotides: TGCAGCGTTGCCTTGGGGGGGGGCGGGGAGACCCAGTACTTC.

This clonotype appeared a few times. The chain carries TRBV11-1 and TRBJ2-1; TRBD2 matches 12 bases. J was trimmed by 0 bases and V by 1 base; bases with no gene match: 7. The CDR3 is made up of 19 amino acids. CDR1 and CDR2 from the germline V gene are SGHAT and FQDESV (reference sequence). The CDR3 loop is CASSLVRLAGASSYNEQFF. CDR3 DNA: TGTGCCAGCAGCTTAGTCCGACTAGCGGGAGCGAGCTCCTACAATGAGCAGTTCTTC.

This clonotype was counted ten times or more. The chain combines TRBV4-1 with TRBJ1-1; D is ambiguous. The CDR3 is 14 residues long. The V gene's germline CDR1 is MGHRA and CDR2 YSYEKL. Trimming left V 1 base short and J 3 bases short, with 9 bases between. Here the CDR3 reads CASSQVGSHTEAFF. As DNA, the CDR3 is TGCGCCAGCAGCCAAGTTGGCAGTCACACTGAAGCTTTCTTT.

V and J are TRBV6-5 and TRBJ2-2, with TRBD1 matching over 8 bases. V lost 0 bases, J lost 5 bases, and 11 bases stayed unmatched. The CDR3 runs to 18 residues. The germline V gene has CDR1 MNHEY and CDR2 SVGAGI. CDR3 nucleotide sequence: TGTGCCAGCAGTTACTCGATCCGGACAGGGTCCAGGACCGGGGAGCTGTTTTTT. Amino acid sequence: CASSYSIRTGSRTGELFF.

The table lists this clonotype with a few counts. The V and J genes are TRBV12-3 or TRBV12-4 and TRBJ2-1; 11 positions agree with TRBD1. This CDR3 region has 14 residues. Losses at the gene ends were 7 bases for V and 10 bases for J; bases not matched to a gene: 9. The CDR3 spells CASKPGQGVQEQFF. CDR3 DNA sequence: TGTGCCAGCAAACCGGGACAGGGGGTCCAGGAGCAGTTCTTC.

This clonotype was seen only a few times. One end of the junction fails to match germline, which may point to a read error. The chain links TRBV13 to TRBJ2-7, with a possible D match to TRBD2 (6 bases). The CDR3 is made up of 14 amino acids. Germline CDR1 reads PRHDT; CDR2 reads FYEKMQ (reference sequence). The CDR3 coding sequence is TGTGCCAGCAGCTTTTATACTAGCTCCTCCGAGCAGTACTTC. Protein product: CASSFYTSSSEQYF.

This clonotype was seen ten or more times. CDR3 coding DNA: TGTGCCAGCAGTGAAAGCAGGGGAGGTGAAAAACTGTTTTTT. Translation: CASSESRGGEKLFF. The rearrangement links TRBV25-1 to TRBJ1-4; D possibly corresponds to TRBD1 (6 bases). Germline loops: CDR1 MGHDK, CDR2 SYGVNS. With 2 bases removed from V and 7 bases from J, the gap between germline ends came to 11 bases. The CDR3 has 14 residues.

The rearrangement uses TRBV7-9 and TRBJ2-1, with 10 bases matching TRBD1. Germline V gene sequence: CDR1 SEHNR, CDR2 FQNEAQ (reference sequence). Germline trimming cut 6 bases from V and 7 bases from J; bases unmatched to any gene: 6. There are 14 residues in the CDR3. DNA for the CDR3: TGTGCCAGCAGAGGGACAGGGGTTCGGAATGAGCAGTTCTTC. It encodes CASRGTGVRNEQFF. Together with reference TRBV7-9 and TRBJ2-1, the CDR3 gives the full variable domain: DTGVSQNPRHKITKRGQNVTFRCDPISEHNRLYWYRQTLGQGPEFLTYFQNEAQLEKSRLLSDRFSAERPKGSFSTLEIQRTEQGDSAMYLCASRGTGVRNEQFFGPGTRLTVL.

This clonotype was seen at least ten times. V and J are TRBV6-4 and TRBJ2-2; D gene uncertain. Germline V lookup: CDR1 MRHNA, CDR2 SNTAGT. V gave up 0 bases and J gave up 1 base, with 6 bases separating them. The CDR3 is 15 amino acids. CDR3 nucleotides: TGTGCCAGCAGTGACTCGAGTGGGAACACCGGGGAGCTGTTTTTT. As protein: CASSDSSGNTGELFF.

The chain couples TRBV24-1 to TRBJ2-3; D perhaps matches TRBD2 (5 bases). Between the trimmed V and J ends, which lost 3 bases and 0 bases, there was a span of 9 bases. This CDR3 has 15 residues. CDR1 KGHDR and CDR2 SFDVKD come from the germline V gene. CDR3 residues: CATSDLTTSTDTQYF. The CDR3 nucleotides read TGTGCCACCAGTGATCTGACTACTAGCACAGATACGCAGTATTTT.